Shown below are 23 T cell receptor beta chains from a single sample sequenced in a study of blood T cell repertoires in COVID-19. Assay used: immunoSEQ multiplex PCR; TCRdb lists only in-frame clones, some missing. This repertoire shows approximately 380,000 clones, about 85% found once; its top ten account for 3.6%. Sequencing was carried out using peripheral blood. These receptors came from a woman aged 18-35 years with acute or convalescent COVID-19.

The chain joins TRBV20-1 to TRBJ1-2, with D possibly TRBD1 on 5 matching bases. Germline CDR1 reads DFQATT; CDR2 reads SNEGSKA (reference sequence). V gave up 6 bases and J gave up 1 base, with 6 bases separating them. The CDR3 is 11 residues long. As DNA, the CDR3 is TGCAGTGCCAGGGATAACTATGGCTACACCTTC. Translating it yields CSARDNYGYTF.

J is TRBJ1-5 and V is TRBV4-1, with 9 bases lining up with TRBD1. The trim removed 3 bases at V and 11 bases at J, leaving 17 bases unmatched. The CDR3 runs 17 residues. Germline CDR1 reads MGHRA; CDR2 reads YSYEKL. The CDR3 spells CASSQVVLRDRVRAQHF. The CDR3 DNA is TGCGCCAGCAGCCAGGTCGTCCTTCGGGACAGGGTTCGTGCCCAGCATTTT.

The rearrangement joins TRBV19 to TRBJ1-2; 7 bases are shared with TRBD1. The V gene's germline CDR1 is LNHDA and CDR2 SQIVND (reference sequence). The ends lost 2 bases at V and 3 bases at J; junction bases unmatched: 3. This CDR3 contains 14 residues. CDR3 sequence reads: CASSINRGDYGYTF. CDR3 DNA sequence: TGTGCCAGTAGTATAAACAGGGGCGACTATGGCTACACCTTC.

V is TRBV18 and J is TRBJ2-7; D ambiguous. The V and J ends lost 0 bases and 4 bases respectively, with 16 bases between them. The CDR3 extends over 16 amino acids. CDR1 and CDR2 (germline): KGHSH, LQKENI. The CDR3 DNA sequence: TGTGCCAGCTCACCACCCCCAACGTCCCCAGCGTACGAGCAGTACTTC. Translating it yields CASSPPPTSPAYEQYF. The whole variable domain, filled in from reference TRBV18 and TRBJ2-7, reads NAGVMQNPRHLVRRRGQEARLRCSPMKGHSHVYWYRQLPEEGLKFMVYLQKENIIDESGMPKERFSAEFPKEGPSILRIQQVVRGDSAAYFCASSPPPTSPAYEQYFGPGTRLTVT.

The V call is TRBV18, the J call TRBJ2-3; unclear D gene. V lost 4 bases to trimming and J lost 0 bases, with 14 bases between them. This CDR3 region has 16 residues. Germline V gives CDR1 KGHSH, CDR2 LQKENI. As DNA, the CDR3 is TGTGCCAGCTCACTCGACGGGTTCCGAAGCACAGATACGCAGTATTTT. It translates to CASSLDGFRSTDTQYF. Supplemented by reference TRBV18 and TRBJ2-3, the full variable domain reads NAGVMQNPRHLVRRRGQEARLRCSPMKGHSHVYWYRQLPEEGLKFMVYLQKENIIDESGMPKERFSAEFPKEGPSILRIQQVVRGDSAAYFCASSLDGFRSTDTQYFGPGTRLTVL.

The chain combines TRBV7-9 with TRBJ1-3; 8 bases agree with TRBD1. This CDR3 is 12 amino acids long. Germline V CDR1 and CDR2: SEHNR, FQNEAQ (reference sequence). V dropped 5 bases and J dropped 9; count of bases not matched to a gene: 3. The CDR3 loop is CASSRQGATIYF. CDR3 in DNA: TGTGCCAGCAGCCGCCAGGGGGCCACCATATATTTT. Using reference TRBV7-9 and TRBJ1-3 for the parts outside the CDR3, the full variable domain is DTGVSQNPRHKITKRGQNVTFRCDPISEHNRLYWYRQTLGQGPEFLTYFQNEAQLEKSRLLSDRFSAERPKGSFSTLEIQRTEQGDSAMYLCASSRQGATIYFGEGSWLTVV.

V and J are TRBV9 and TRBJ2-3; no reliable D call. The CDR3 contains 14 residues. Germline CDR1 and CDR2: SGDLS and YYNGEE. V gave up 0 bases and J gave up 2 bases, with 7 bases separating them. The CDR3 sequence is CASSVGWATDTQYF. As DNA, the CDR3 is TGTGCCAGCAGCGTAGGATGGGCCACAGATACGCAGTATTTT.

V usage is TRBV19 and J usage is TRBJ2-1; 7 nucleotides line up with TRBD2. V lost 5 bases, J lost 8 bases, and 6 bases stayed unmatched. CDR3 length equals 13 residues. Germline CDR1 is LNHDA and CDR2 is SQIVND (reference sequence). The CDR3 DNA reads TGTGCCAGTAGTGCGGGAGCGGTAGATGAGCAGTTCTTC. Translated: CASSAGAVDEQFF.

The rearrangement joins TRBV28 to TRBJ1-6; TRBD1 might be the D (6 bases). Trimming took off 5 bases at V and 1 base at J, with 12 bases between the two ends. Germline CDR1 MDHEN, CDR2 SYDVKM. The CDR3 spans 16 residues. The CDR3 sequence is CASSTGKQSYNSPLHF. The CDR3 coding sequence is TGTGCCAGCAGTACAGGGAAGCAATCCTATAATTCACCCCTCCACTTT. The full variable domain, with the rest looked up from reference TRBV28 and TRBJ1-6, is DVKVTQSSRYLVKRTGEKVFLECVQDMDHENMFWYRQDPGLGLRLIYFSYDVKMKEKGDIPEGYSVSREKKERFSLILESASTNQTSMYLCASSTGKQSYNSPLHFGNGTRLTVT.

V gene TRBV9 combines with J gene TRBJ1-3; D ambiguous. V lost 4 bases and J lost 1, with 9 bases in between. Germline V CDR1 and CDR2: SGDLS, YYNGEE. The CDR3 sequence is 14 residues long. CDR3 region: CASSRSGSGNTIYF. The DNA for the CDR3 is TGTGCCAGCAGCCGCTCGGGTTCTGGAAACACCATATATTTT. Full variable domain (missing parts from reference TRBV9 and TRBJ1-3): DSGVTQTPKHLITATGQRVTLRCSPRSGDLSVYWYQQSLDQGLQFLIQYYNGEERAKGNILERFSAQQFPDLHSELNLSSLELGDSALYFCASSRSGSGNTIYFGEGSWLTVV.

The chain recombines TRBV19 with TRBJ1-2; 7 positions match TRBD1. With 7 bases clipped from V and 4 bases from J, the junction kept 6 bases outside the gene matches. Germline loops: CDR1 LNHDA, CDR2 SQIVND (reference sequence). The CDR3 is made up of 13 amino acids. CDR3 coding DNA: TGTGCCAGTACTACAGGGGCCTTCTATGGCTACACCTTC. Residues: CASTTGAFYGYTF.

The genes are TRBV5-6 and TRBJ2-2; 7 nucleotides agree with TRBD2. V gave up 7 bases and J gave up 1 base; unmatched junction bases: 4. Germline CDR1 is SGHDT and CDR2 is YYEEEE. The CDR3 contains 14 residues. This CDR3 reads CASGGSQNTGELFF. DNA of the CDR3: TGTGCCAGCGGCGGGAGCCAGAACACCGGGGAGCTGTTTTTT.

This clone was seen just once. J is TRBJ1-6 and V is TRBV28, with a possible D match to TRBD1 (5 bases). Germline loops: CDR1 MDHEN, CDR2 SYDVKM. The CDR3 runs 15 residues. V was cut by 2 bases and J by 9 bases, with 14 bases left in between. For the CDR3, the DNA is TGTGCCAGCAGTTTACGTGGGACTCATTTTTCACCCCTCCACTTT. Amino acid sequence: CASSLRGTHFSPLHF.

The rearrangement joins TRBV6-5 to TRBJ2-1; the match to TRBD2 covers 12 bases. Germline V gene lookup returns CDR1 MNHEY and CDR2 SVGAGI. The CDR3 sequence is 16 residues long. J was trimmed by 6 bases and V by 4 bases; bases with no gene match: 7. The CDR3 region is CASSSPTSGSRNEQFF. In DNA form, the CDR3 reads TGTGCCAGCAGTTCCCCGACTAGCGGGAGTCGCAATGAGCAGTTCTTC.

This clone was counted a single time. The CDR3 region is CASSAGLVTYEQYF. The DNA of the CDR3 is TGTGCCAGCAGCGCGGGACTAGTGACCTACGAGCAGTACTTC. This chain joins TRBV11-2 and TRBJ2-7; 8 bases map to TRBD2. Germline V gene lookup returns CDR1 SGHAT and CDR2 FQNNGV. The V and J ends lost 5 bases and 2 bases, in that order; junction bases with no gene match: 5. The CDR3 contains 14 residues.

CDR3 in amino acids: CASSFQVNTEAFF. CDR3 bases: TGTGCCAGCAGCTTTCAGGTAAACACTGAAGCTTTCTTT. This chain joins TRBV11-3 and TRBJ1-1; unclear D gene. The V end lost 3 bases, the J end lost 2 bases, and 7 bases lay between the germline ends. The CDR3 covers 13 residues. Germline V gene data show CDR1 as SGHNT and CDR2 as YENEEA.

The rearrangement uses TRBV7-9 and TRBJ1-1; unclear D gene. Germline CDR1 is SEHNR and CDR2 is FQNEAQ (reference sequence). This CDR3 has 12 residues. The germline V and J ends were trimmed by 5 bases and 1 base, with 5 bases remaining between them. This CDR3 is CASSQQNTEAFF. In DNA, the CDR3 is TGTGCCAGCAGCCAACAGAACACTGAAGCTTTCTTT.

The table lists this clone with a few counts. J is TRBJ1-2 and V is TRBV19, with D uncertain. V was trimmed by 2 bases and J by 7 bases, leaving 17 bases between them. The CDR3 consists of 15 residues. The germline CDR1 and CDR2 sequences are LNHDA and SQIVND (reference sequence). The CDR3 DNA reads as TGTGCCAGTAGTATAACCCCTCTTACCCGCGGTGGCTACACCTTC. Encoded protein: CASSITPLTRGGYTF. Full variable domain (remainder filled in from reference TRBV19 and TRBJ1-2): DGGITQSPKYLFRKEGQNVTLSCEQNLNHDAMYWYRQDPGQGLRLIYYSQIVNDFQKGDIAEGYSVSREKKESFPLTVTSAQKNPTAFYLCASSITPLTRGGYTFGSGTRLTVV.

V and J are TRBV9 and TRBJ1-4, with 8 bases lining up with TRBD1. Germline CDR1 is SGDLS and CDR2 is YYNGEE. The CDR3 is 17 residues long. With V trimmed by 4 bases and J by 7 bases, 15 bases remained unmatched. In nucleotides, the CDR3 is TGTGCCAGCAGCCCTGGACAGGGTTCGGGCGTCGGTGAAAAACTGTTTTTT. Amino acid sequence: CASSPGQGSGVGEKLFF.

This clone has just a few counts. The chain is built from TRBV29-1 and TRBJ2-3; TRBD2 matches 10 bases. V was pared by 3 bases and J by 2 bases, with 5 bases of the junction left unmatched. CDR1 is SQVTM, CDR2 ANQGSEA, per germline. The length of the CDR3 is 15 residues. DNA of the CDR3: TGCAGCGTTGACCCTAGCGGGAGTTTCACAGATACGCAGTATTTT. This sequence encodes CSVDPSGSFTDTQYF.

The chain uses TRBV18 and TRBJ1-2; 7 nucleotides match TRBD1. The CDR3 spans 15 residues. Germline V gives CDR1 KGHSH, CDR2 LQKENI. The J segment lost 1 base and the V segment lost 3 bases, leaving 5 bases of the junction unmatched. The DNA of the CDR3 is TGTGCCAGCTCACCCGAGACAGGGTTTAACTATGGCTACACCTTC. It yields the protein CASSPETGFNYGYTF.

The chain couples TRBV12-3 or TRBV12-4 to TRBJ1-2; no clear D. The CDR3 has 13 amino acids. V lost 3 bases to trimming and J lost 9 bases, with 14 bases between them. CDR3 amino acids: CASSLMRSKSYTF. CDR3 in DNA: TGTGCCAGCAGTTTGATGCGGTCCAAGAGCTACACCTTC.

V gene TRBV12-3 or TRBV12-4 combines with J gene TRBJ2-4, with TRBD1 matching over 8 bases. The V and J ends lost 5 bases and 4 bases, in that order; junction bases with no gene match: 1. The CDR3 has 13 amino acids. The CDR3 nucleotides read TGTGCCAGCAGTGGACAGGGAAAAAACATTCAGTACTTC. Translation gives CASSGQGKNIQYF.